This entry lists 24 T cell receptor beta chains sequenced from one sample in a study of human thymus T cells. Sequencing was performed with immunoSEQ multiplex PCR; in TCRdb, only in-frame clones are kept and a portion is missing. The sample contains 55,000 to 85,000 clones, 85% to 95% of which appear only once. The thymus was resected at corrective cardiac surgery. The sample consisted of thymus tissue. These TCRs come from a girl in the first two years of life with a congenital heart defect but otherwise immunologically healthy.

This clone came up a few times. V gene TRBV4-1 combines with J gene TRBJ1-3; D not certain. This CDR3 is 19 amino acids long. The V gene lost 6 bases and the J gene lost 7 bases, with 31 bases spanning the gap. CDR1 MGHRA and CDR2 YSYEKL come from the germline V gene. The CDR3 coding sequence is TGCGCCAGCAGTTACCCGCGGGAGCGGGAACTAACTGCCGGGAACACCATATATTTT. This sequence encodes CASSYPRERELTAGNTIYF.

The V call is TRBV20-1, the J call TRBJ1-4; no firm D call. The CDR3 length is 11 residues. Deletions cut 2 bases from V and 7 bases from J, with 5 bases between. Germline V lookup: CDR1 DFQATT, CDR2 SNEGSKA (reference sequence). The CDR3 DNA sequence: TGCAGTGCTAGAAGGGCTGAAAAACTGTTTTTT. It is translated as CSARRAEKLFF.

This clone was seen a single time. V and J are TRBV2 and TRBJ2-7; D possibly corresponds to TRBD2 (5 bases). V lost 6 bases, J lost 0 bases, and 18 bases lay in between. This CDR3 has 16 residues. Germline assignment: CDR1 SNHLY and CDR2 FYNNEI. Here the CDR3 reads CASSAGWERSSYEQYF. The CDR3 region has the DNA TGTGCCAGCAGCGCCGGTTGGGAGAGGAGCTCCTACGAGCAGTACTTC.

The chain combines TRBV4-1 with TRBJ1-1, with a weak D call TRBD1 (5 bases). Germline V gene lookup returns CDR1 MGHRA and CDR2 YSYEKL. V lost 4 bases and J 6 bases, leaving 15 bases between the germline ends. CDR3 length: 14 residues. The CDR3 DNA follows: TGCGCCAGCAGCCCCAGGGTTCCGGTGGCTGAAGCTTTCTTT. Its protein is CASSPRVPVAEAFF.

The rearrangement joins TRBV19 to TRBJ2-5; 9 nucleotides line up with TRBD2. This CDR3 comprises 17 residues. V was clipped by 10 bases and J by 4 bases; unmatched bases: 19. The germline gives CDR1 LNHDA, CDR2 SQIVND (reference sequence). For the CDR3, the DNA is TGTGCCACTGCAAGTGGAGGGATAGCGGGAGATGGAGAGACCCAGTACTTC. Translating gives CATASGGIAGDGETQYF.

This chain connects TRBV28 to TRBJ2-3, with D perhaps matching TRBD1 (6 bases). CDR1 is MDHEN and CDR2 is SYDVKM in the germline V gene. Deletions cut 5 bases from V and 6 bases from J, with 18 bases between. The CDR3 totals 15 residues. The DNA of the CDR3 is TGTGCCAGCAGTCTCGCAATGGGGGCCAAGGATACGCAGTATTTT. This encodes CASSLAMGAKDTQYF.

V and J are TRBV30 and TRBJ2-7; a weak D match, TRBD2 (7 bases). The germline V gene has CDR1 GTSNPN and CDR2 SVGIG (reference sequence). This CDR3 has 15 residues. Here the CDR3 reads CAASGGPKWNYEQYF. CDR3 sequence (DNA): TGTGCTGCCTCGGGGGGCCCAAAATGGAACTACGAGCAGTACTTC.

The CDR3 DNA sequence: TGTGCCAGCAGCTTATCGGGACAGGGTAGGCACGAGCAGTACTTC. Its protein is CASSLSGQGRHEQYF. The genes are TRBV7-9 and TRBJ2-7; 9 bases agree with TRBD1. The CDR3 runs 15 residues. Unmatched junction bases numbered 7, after V lost 2 bases and J lost 5 bases. Germline CDR1 SEHNR, CDR2 FQNEAQ (reference sequence).

V is TRBV19 and J is TRBJ1-2, with 7 bases matching TRBD1. The CDR3 is 11 amino acids. The V and J ends lost 7 bases and 5 bases, in that order; junction bases with no gene match: 1. CDR1 is LNHDA and CDR2 is SQIVND in the germline V gene (reference sequence). Here the CDR3 reads CASNRGYGYTF. CDR3 sequence (DNA): TGTGCCAGTAACAGGGGATATGGCTACACCTTC.

This chain uses TRBV5-1 with TRBJ2-5; perhaps TRBD1 as D (6 bases). V lost 4 bases and J 9 bases, leaving 13 bases between the germline ends. This CDR3 is built from 12 residues. Germline CDR1 reads SGHRS; CDR2 reads YFSETQ. CDR3 residues: CASSDQTGSQYF. The CDR3 bases are TGCGCCAGCAGCGACCAGACAGGTTCCCAGTACTTC.

The chain uses TRBV7-6 and TRBJ2-1; TRBD2 matches 7 bases. The V and J ends lost 4 bases and 4 bases, in that order; junction bases with no gene match: 13. The CDR3 has 17 amino acids. Germline CDR1 and CDR2: SGHVS and FNYEAQ. In DNA form, the CDR3 reads TGTGCCAGCAGCTATGGAGGGGCGGGAGTCAGGTACAATGAGCAGTTCTTC. Translated, it gives CASSYGGAGVRYNEQFF.

V gene TRBV7-9 combines with J gene TRBJ2-7; possibly TRBD1 for D (6 bases). V was pared by 1 base and J by 1 base, with 20 bases between. The CDR3 spans 18 residues. Germline assignment: CDR1 SEHNR and CDR2 FQNEAQ (reference sequence). The DNA for the CDR3 is TGTGCCAGCAGCTTAGTCCAACAGGGTCGGAAGGTATCCTACGAGCAGTACTTC. It codes for CASSLVQQGRKVSYEQYF. Looking up the rest from reference TRBV7-9 and TRBJ2-7 gives the full variable domain: DTGVSQNPRHKITKRGQNVTFRCDPISEHNRLYWYRQTLGQGPEFLTYFQNEAQLEKSRLLSDRFSAERPKGSFSTLEIQRTEQGDSAMYLCASSLVQQGRKVSYEQYFGPGTRLTVT.

Note on this clone: Germline is not matched at one junction end, which may reflect a read error. This chain joins TRBV19 and TRBJ1-5, with 10 bases that match TRBD1. This CDR3 contains 19 residues. CDR1 and CDR2 from the germline V gene are LNHDA and SQIVND (reference sequence). The CDR3 sequence is CASNIEETGGIYSNQPQHF. The CDR3, as DNA: TGTGCCAGTAATATAGAGGAGACAGGGGGCATCTATAGCAATCAGCCCCAGCATTTT.

The chain joins TRBV27 to TRBJ2-7; tentative D call: TRBD1 (5 bases). This CDR3 region has 14 residues. V was shortened by 4 bases and J by 0 bases, with 10 bases between the two germline ends. Germline V lookup: CDR1 MNHEY, CDR2 SMNVEV (reference sequence). The CDR3 nucleotides read TGTGCCAGCAGTTACAGGTGGAGCTCCTACGAGCAGTACTTC. Translating gives CASSYRWSSYEQYF.

This clone was counted once. The chain joins TRBV28 to TRBJ1-1; no firm D call. Germline V gives CDR1 MDHEN, CDR2 SYDVKM. The CDR3 totals 13 residues. Trimming took off 7 bases at V and 2 bases at J, with 11 bases between the two ends. The CDR3 sequence is CASILGPNTEAFF. The CDR3 DNA reads as TGTGCCAGCATCCTAGGACCAAACACTGAAGCTTTCTTT.

The rearrangement joins TRBV6-5 to TRBJ2-7, with D possibly being TRBD2 (6 bases). Germline CDR1 and CDR2: MNHEY and SVGAGI. The CDR3 totals 13 residues. Trimming stripped 4 bases from V and 2 bases from J, with 9 bases between. As DNA, the CDR3 is TGTGCCAGCAGTTCTGCGGGGACCTACGAGCAGTACTTC. This codes for CASSSAGTYEQYF.

In its sample, this clone was seen once. V and J are TRBV30 and TRBJ1-3, with D uncertain. Germline assignment: CDR1 GTSNPN and CDR2 SVGIG (reference sequence). Trimming removed 0 bases from V and 8 bases from J, with 26 bases in between. CDR3 size: 18 residues. Here the CDR3 DNA reads TGTGCCTGGAGTGTGCTTGTCTCCGGAGAAAAGGGATTGGACACCATATATTTT. It encodes CAWSVLVSGEKGLDTIYF.

Only one count was recorded for this clone. The chain is built from TRBV2 and TRBJ1-1; TRBD1 might be the D (5 bases). V was clipped by 2 bases and J by 0 bases, with 19 bases between them. This CDR3 comprises 18 residues. Germline V CDR1 and CDR2: SNHLY, FYNNEI. CDR3 sequence reads: CASSENNRIERMNTEAFF. CDR3 DNA: TGTGCCAGCAGTGAAAATAACAGGATTGAGAGGATGAACACTGAAGCTTTCTTT.

The chain has TRBV5-6 and TRBJ2-3, with 9 bases identical to TRBD2. This CDR3 is built from 17 residues. J gave up 4 bases and V 4 bases, and 13 bases lay outside the gene matches. The germline V gene has CDR1 SGHDT and CDR2 YYEEEE. The CDR3 bases are TGTGCCAGCAGCCACATGACTAGCGGCGGATCGCCAGATACGCAGTATTTT. It translates to CASSHMTSGGSPDTQYF.

The chain employs TRBV19 and TRBJ2-3; tentatively, D is TRBD1 (6 bases). The CDR3 has 13 amino acids. Trimming cost V 7 bases and J 6 bases, with 14 bases left between them. In germline, CDR1 is LNHDA, CDR2 SQIVND (reference sequence). This chain's CDR3 is CASMGHPADTQYF. CDR3 DNA sequence: TGTGCCAGTATGGGACATCCCGCGGATACGCAGTATTTT.

The chain carries TRBV27 and TRBJ1-1; 7 bases agree with TRBD1. The CDR3 totals 14 residues. The ends lost 5 bases at V and 4 bases at J; junction bases unmatched: 7. The germline CDR1 and CDR2 sequences are MNHEY and SMNVEV (reference sequence). CDR3 loop: CASSPGGAGTEAFF. CDR3 nucleotide sequence: TGTGCCAGCAGTCCAGGGGGGGCAGGCACTGAAGCTTTCTTT.

V and J are TRBV5-4 and TRBJ1-4; 7 nucleotides agree with TRBD1. The CDR3 sequence is 14 residues long. The germline gives CDR1 SGHNT, CDR2 YYREEE (reference sequence). V lost 4 bases to trimming and J lost 8 bases; unmatched junction nucleotides: 8. This chain's CDR3 is CASSQRGQGEKLFF. The CDR3 nucleotides read TGTGCCAGCAGCCAGAGGGGGCAGGGCGAAAAACTGTTTTTT.

The rearrangement joins TRBV19 to TRBJ1-4; 8 positions match TRBD1. CDR3 length equals 15 residues. The germline V gene has CDR1 LNHDA and CDR2 SQIVND (reference sequence). The junction had 3 bases not matched to a gene; V was cut back by 6 bases and J by 0 bases. In nucleotides, the CDR3 is TGTGCCAGTAGAGGGACAGGAGCAACTAATGAAAAACTGTTTTTT. Translating it yields CASRGTGATNEKLFF.

The chain carries TRBV15 and TRBJ1-3, with 9 nucleotides matching TRBD1. CDR3 length: 17 amino acids. V was pared by 0 bases and J by 6 bases, with 9 bases of the junction left unmatched. Germline V lookup: CDR1 LNHNV, CDR2 YYDKDF (reference sequence). CDR3 in amino acids: CATSREGRTGAENTIYF. The DNA of the CDR3 is TGTGCCACCAGCAGAGAGGGTAGGACAGGGGCAGAAAACACCATATATTTT.